This T cell receptor (beta chain) was profiled in a study of T cell responses to AZD1222 COVID-19 vaccine. Assay: immunoSEQ multiplex PCR; the TCRdb copy retains only in-frame clones and omits some. The data hold approximately 120,000 clones, with approximately 87% observed a single time. Points on this clone: Antigen unknown.

There are 15 residues in the CDR3. Per germline, CDR1 SGHTA and CDR2 FQGNSA. Trimming cost V 1 base and J 7 bases; bases outside gene matches: 4. Whole-study findings and limits: With dominance at 160-218 and 743-854, vaccine-associated CD4 TCRs spanned spike. Receipt of two AZD1222 doses was followed by a rise in Spike-specific TCR breadth and depth.

Sequences were derived from peripheral blood, sampled on day 0 of AZD1222 vaccination. The TCR originated in an adult in good health. V and J are TRBV7-2 and TRBJ2-2, with 9 nucleotides matching TRBD2. The CDR3 DNA reads TGTGCCAGCAGCTTAGTAGCGGGAGTGGGCGGGGAGCTGTTTTTT. This encodes CASSLVAGVGGELFF.